Following are 32 T cell receptor beta chains from one sample sequenced in a study of Tregs in tolerant kidney transplant recipients. Mixed chimerism was transient after nonmyeloablative marrow transplants from related graft donors. TCRdb keeps only in-frame clones here, not all; method: immunoSEQ multiplex PCR. Here the sample spans roughly 50,000 clones, roughly nine tenths being singletons. This specimen was CD8+ T cells from blood (PBMCs), taken 12 months after the transplant. The source is a human patient who received a combined kidney and bone marrow transplant. Among the T cells, some may be from the graft donor.

The chain links TRBV19 to TRBJ2-1, with 9 nucleotides matching TRBD2. The CDR3 has 13 residues. The V gene end was trimmed by 5 bases and the J gene end by 12 bases; junction bases not matched to a gene: 8. Germline V gene sequence: CDR1 LNHDA, CDR2 SQIVND (reference sequence). This CDR3 reads CASSPGTSHGQFF. In DNA form, the CDR3 reads TGTGCCAGTAGTCCGGGGACTAGCCATGGGCAGTTCTTC.

This chain's CDR3 is CATSSPGLGNNEQFF. In DNA, the CDR3 is TGTGCCACCAGCTCTCCGGGACTAGGAAACAATGAGCAGTTCTTC. The chain links TRBV15 to TRBJ2-1, with TRBD2 matching over 8 bases. This CDR3 comprises 15 residues. V was clipped by 5 bases and J by 5 bases; unmatched bases: 8. Germline CDR1 LNHNV, CDR2 YYDKDF (reference sequence).

The chain uses TRBV9 and TRBJ2-3, with a tentative D call TRBD2 (6 bases). Trimming took 4 bases from V and 1 from J, leaving 13 bases between them. Germline V gene sequence: CDR1 SGDLS, CDR2 YYNGEE. This CDR3 region has 15 residues. As DNA, the CDR3 is TGTGCCAGCAGCTCCCCCCGCGGGGGCACAGATACGCAGTATTTT. Its translation is CASSSPRGGTDTQYF.

The genes are TRBV7-9 and TRBJ2-5; 13 positions agree with TRBD2. The V and J ends lost 0 bases and 5 bases, in that order; junction bases with no gene match: 3. Looked up from germline, CDR1 is SEHNR and CDR2 is FQNEAQ (reference sequence). The CDR3 consists of 16 residues. The CDR3 protein is CASSLARGLAGETQYF. DNA for the CDR3: TGTGCCAGCAGCTTAGCGCGGGGACTAGCGGGGGAGACCCAGTACTTC.

This rearrangement joins TRBV7-9 to TRBJ2-7, with D possibly being TRBD1 (6 bases). Germline CDR1 SEHNR, CDR2 FQNEAQ (reference sequence). The V end lost 5 bases, the J end lost 2 bases, and 10 bases lay between the germline ends. The CDR3 totals 13 residues. The CDR3 sequence: CASSHGQPYEQYF. The CDR3 nucleotides read TGTGCCAGCAGCCACGGACAGCCCTACGAGCAGTACTTC. Looking up the rest from reference TRBV7-9 and TRBJ2-7 gives the full variable domain: DTGVSQNPRHKITKRGQNVTFRCDPISEHNRLYWYRQTLGQGPEFLTYFQNEAQLEKSRLLSDRFSAERPKGSFSTLEIQRTEQGDSAMYLCASSHGQPYEQYFGPGTRLTVT.

The chain carries TRBV27 and TRBJ2-7; tentative D call: TRBD1 (5 bases). This CDR3 has 14 amino acids. Germline CDR1 and CDR2: MNHEY and SMNVEV (reference sequence). Trimming cost V 8 bases and J 0 bases, with 14 bases left between them. The CDR3 region has the DNA TGTGCCAGCTCCTTCGGACAATTCTCCTACGAGCAGTACTTC. It specifies CASSFGQFSYEQYF.

The J gene is TRBJ2-3, the V gene TRBV11-2; D might be TRBD1 (6 bases). In germline, CDR1 is SGHAT, CDR2 FQNNGV. This CDR3 spans 17 amino acids. V gave up 4 bases and J gave up 6 bases, with 23 bases separating them. The CDR3 nucleotides read TGTGCCAGCAGCTCCCCGACAGGCCCTAGCCGATTCGATACGCAGTATTTT. This encodes CASSSPTGPSRFDTQYF.

J is TRBJ1-1 and V is TRBV7-3; D call uncertain. CDR1 and CDR2 (germline): SGHTA, FQGTGA. The CDR3 has 11 residues. The ends were cut back, 6 bases at V and 5 bases at J, with 7 bases in the middle. The CDR3 loop is CASSTGTEAFF. As DNA, the CDR3 is TGTGCCAGCAGTACCGGGACTGAAGCTTTCTTT.

As DNA, the CDR3 is TGTGCCAGCAGTTTCTTCCTGACTAGCGGTCGGTACGAGCAGTACTTC. This gives the protein CASSFFLTSGRYEQYF. The chain carries TRBV13 and TRBJ2-7; 9 bases map to TRBD2. The CDR3 length is 16 residues. Germline values: CDR1 PRHDT, CDR2 FYEKMQ (reference sequence). The V and J ends lost 6 bases and 4 bases, in that order; junction bases with no gene match: 13.

V usage is TRBV7-2 and J usage is TRBJ2-7; 10 bases align to TRBD2. J gave up 0 bases and V 5 bases, and 16 bases lay outside the gene matches. Germline V CDR1 and CDR2: SGHTA, FQGNSA. This CDR3 is 19 amino acids long. The CDR3 nucleotides read TGTGCCAGCAGCGTAAGAATTATCACTAGCGGGAATAGCTCCTACGAGCAGTACTTC. It encodes CASSVRIITSGNSSYEQYF.

In its sample, this clone was seen once. This chain connects TRBV27 to TRBJ2-3; perhaps TRBD1 as D (5 bases). The germline V gene has CDR1 MNHEY and CDR2 SMNVEV (reference sequence). V shed 8 bases and J shed 4 bases, with 19 bases lying between them. The CDR3 has 15 residues. Here the CDR3 reads CASDLDRGPPDTQYF. CDR3 DNA: TGTGCCAGCGACCTAGACAGAGGCCCCCCAGATACGCAGTATTTT.

Worth noting for this clone: This CDR3 is also generated by other DNA sequences in the sample. The chain uses TRBV27 and TRBJ1-6; D call uncertain. Germline CDR1 is MNHEY and CDR2 is SMNVEV (reference sequence). There are 15 residues in the CDR3. Trimming removed 6 bases from V and 1 base from J, with 10 bases in between. The CDR3 bases are TGTGCCAGCAGAGACATTTCGTCCTATAATTCACCCCTCCACTTT. This encodes CASRDISSYNSPLHF.

The chain uses TRBV4-1 and TRBJ2-7, with D tentatively TRBD1 (6 bases). The V end was cut by 6 bases, the J end by 0 bases, with 18 bases between. CDR3 length equals 16 residues. Looked up from germline, CDR1 is MGHRA and CDR2 is YSYEKL. CDR3 DNA sequence: TGCGCCAGCAGTCCTGCAGGGGTTCCTACCTCCTACGAGCAGTACTTC. It is translated as CASSPAGVPTSYEQYF.

A word on this clone: Other DNA sequences in the sample encode the same CDR3. V gene TRBV4-1 combines with J gene TRBJ1-6; tentative D call: TRBD1 (5 bases). This CDR3 has 15 residues. Trimming removed 3 bases at V and 3 bases at J, with 9 bases between. In germline, CDR1 is MGHRA, CDR2 YSYEKL. The CDR3: CASSQVQGYNSPLHF. CDR3 sequence (DNA): TGCGCCAGCAGCCAGGTTCAGGGCTATAATTCACCCCTCCACTTT.

This clone was detected once. The germline gene is not matched at one end of the junction; a read error may be the cause. Other nucleotide sequences from this sample produce the same CDR3. V usage is TRBV30 and J usage is TRBJ1-6; D remains ambiguous. This CDR3 spans 13 amino acids. The V gene's germline CDR1 is GTSNPN and CDR2 SVGIG (reference sequence). The CDR3 sequence is CAWTSSYNSPLHF. The CDR3 nucleotides read TGTGCCTGGACTAGCTCCTATAATTCCCCCCTCCACTTT.

CDR3 protein: CASGHSLDNEQFF. CDR3 sequence (DNA): TGTGCTAGTGGCCACTCACTCGACAATGAGCAGTTCTTC. V usage is TRBV12-5 and J usage is TRBJ2-1; D gene uncertain. The V gene's germline CDR1 is LGHNT and CDR2 FRNRAP. V lost 6 bases and J lost 5, with 11 bases in between. The CDR3 runs to 13 residues.

The DNA of the CDR3 is TGTGCCAGCAGTTTCCAACTAGCGCAGCAAGAGACCCAGTACTTC. Translating gives CASSFQLAQQETQYF. The chain carries TRBV28 and TRBJ2-5; 7 positions match TRBD2. The CDR3 is made up of 15 amino acids. Looked up from germline, CDR1 is MDHEN and CDR2 is SYDVKM. With V trimmed by 3 bases and J by 2 bases, 6 bases remained unmatched. Together with reference TRBV28 and TRBJ2-5, the CDR3 gives the full variable domain: DVKVTQSSRYLVKRTGEKVFLECVQDMDHENMFWYRQDPGLGLRLIYFSYDVKMKEKGDIPEGYSVSREKKERFSLILESASTNQTSMYLCASSFQLAQQETQYFGPGTRLLVL.

The genes are TRBV6-5 and TRBJ2-3; TRBD2 might be the D (7 bases). CDR3 length equals 15 residues. V was trimmed by 1 base and J by 2 bases, leaving 10 bases between them. CDR1 and CDR2 from the germline V gene are MNHEY and SVGAGI. CDR3 nucleotides: TGTGCCAGCAGTTACTGGGGGGGGGCCACAGATACGCAGTATTTT. As protein: CASSYWGGATDTQYF.

This clone was detected only once. This chain links TRBV10-2 with TRBJ2-1, with D uncertain. The CDR3 runs to 14 residues. Trimming took 3 bases from V and 2 from J, leaving 8 bases between them. Germline V CDR1 and CDR2: WSHSY, SAAADI. The CDR3 DNA is TGCGCCAGCAGTGAAAGCCGCACCTACAATGAGCAGTTCTTC. Translating it yields CASSESRTYNEQFF.

This chain links TRBV6-5 with TRBJ2-1; tentative D call: TRBD2 (7 bases). With 6 bases removed from V and 3 bases from J, the gap between germline ends came to 15 bases. The germline V gene has CDR1 MNHEY and CDR2 SVGAGI. The CDR3 sequence is 15 residues long. CDR3 loop: CASRERGGGYNEQFF. CDR3 DNA: TGTGCCAGCAGGGAAAGGGGGGGAGGCTACAATGAGCAGTTCTTC.

This chain links TRBV4-3 with TRBJ1-5; D is unresolved. Trimming shortened V by 0 bases and J by 5 bases, and 11 bases separated the two germline ends. The length of the CDR3 is 15 residues. CDR1 LGHNA and CDR2 YSLEER come from the germline V gene. The CDR3 region is CASSQDLSMDQPQHF. The DNA of the CDR3 is TGCGCCAGCAGCCAAGATCTATCTATGGATCAGCCCCAGCATTTT.

The chain has TRBV4-1 and TRBJ1-1; TRBD1 aligns across 8 bases. The CDR3 sequence is 15 residues long. J gave up 0 bases and V 2 bases, and 2 bases lay outside the gene matches. Germline V CDR1 and CDR2: MGHRA, YSYEKL. The CDR3 nucleotides are TGCGCCAGCAGCCAAAACAGGGGGTTGAACACTGAAGCTTTCTTT. It is translated as CASSQNRGLNTEAFF.

This chain links TRBV13 with TRBJ2-7, with 7 bases fitting TRBD1. The CDR3 has 16 amino acids. Germline CDR1 and CDR2: PRHDT and FYEKMQ (reference sequence). V lost 0 bases and J lost 3; bases outside the gene matches: 8. Here the CDR3 DNA reads TGTGCCAGCAGCTTAGGAAGGACAGGCGTTCACTACGAGCAGTACTTC. Translated, it gives CASSLGRTGVHYEQYF.

The genes are TRBV19 and TRBJ2-5; maybe TRBD2 (5 bases). Gene TRBJ2-7 matches the end of the DNA better, so the J call may be wrong. This CDR3 comprises 15 residues. Germline values: CDR1 LNHDA, CDR2 SQIVND (reference sequence). In DNA, the CDR3 is TGTGCCAGTGGTTGGACTGGGAATACGATGGACGAGCAGTACTTC. Residues: CASGWTGNTMDEQYF.

This chain uses TRBV4-3 with TRBJ2-3, with a possible D match to TRBD1 (6 bases). With 2 bases removed from V and 2 bases from J, the gap between germline ends came to 11 bases. There are 15 residues in the CDR3. Germline V CDR1 and CDR2: LGHNA, YSLEER. The CDR3 sequence is CASSQRWDITDTQYF. As DNA, the CDR3 is TGCGCCAGCAGCCAACGCTGGGACATCACAGATACGCAGTATTTT.

This chain connects TRBV6-5 to TRBJ1-2, with D possibly matching TRBD1 (6 bases). V was cut by 2 bases and J by 5 bases, with 9 bases left in between. CDR3 length: 13 amino acids. Germline V gene sequence: CDR1 MNHEY, CDR2 SVGAGI. The DNA for the CDR3 is TGTGCCAGCAGTTACGAAACAGGGTATGGCTACACCTTC. The encoded protein is CASSYETGYGYTF.

This sequence joins TRBV4-2 and TRBJ2-7; tentatively, D is TRBD2 (6 bases). CDR1 is LGHNA, CDR2 YNFKEQ, per germline. CDR3 length equals 14 residues. V was cut by 2 bases and J by 5 bases, with 13 bases left in between. The CDR3 loop is CASSQRAGVDEQYF. The CDR3 DNA reads TGTGCCAGCAGCCAACGAGCGGGCGTGGACGAGCAGTACTTC.

This chain connects TRBV14 to TRBJ2-3; D ambiguous. This CDR3 is 13 amino acids long. Germline CDR1 is SGHDN and CDR2 is FVKESK. The ends were cut back, 2 bases at V and 6 bases at J, with 9 bases in the middle. CDR3 sequence reads: CASSQFLSDTQYF. CDR3 DNA sequence: TGTGCCAGCAGCCAATTCTTGTCTGATACGCAGTATTTT.

CDR3 loop: CASSFSGSHEQYF. CDR3 nucleotides: TGTGCCAGTAGTTTTTCAGGGTCTCACGAGCAGTACTTC. The rearrangement links TRBV19 to TRBJ2-7; possibly TRBD1 for D (5 bases). Trimming took off 5 bases at V and 5 bases at J, with 13 bases between the two ends. The CDR3 sequence is 13 residues long. Germline assignment: CDR1 LNHDA and CDR2 SQIVND (reference sequence).

The rearrangement joins TRBV5-1 to TRBJ2-3; perhaps TRBD1 as D (5 bases). From germline, CDR1 is SGHRS and CDR2 YFSETQ. Deletions cut 4 bases from V and 4 bases from J, with 7 bases between. The length of the CDR3 is 12 residues. The chain's CDR3 is CASSRGSDTQYF. In DNA form, the CDR3 reads TGCGCCAGCAGCAGGGGATCAGATACGCAGTATTTT.

This rearrangement joins TRBV7-6 to TRBJ1-5; perhaps TRBD1 as D (5 bases). V lost 2 bases and J lost 0, with 14 bases in between. Looked up from germline, CDR1 is SGHVS and CDR2 is FNYEAQ. The CDR3 length is 17 residues. The CDR3 loop is CASSLRAGSDSNQPQHF. The CDR3 DNA follows: TGTGCCAGCAGCTTACGGGCAGGGTCGGATAGCAATCAGCCCCAGCATTTT.

This chain uses TRBV28 with TRBJ2-1; TRBD2 agrees at 9 bases. The CDR3 runs 15 residues. V lost 1 base, J lost 3 bases, and 1 base stayed unmatched. Germline V gene lookup returns CDR1 MDHEN and CDR2 SYDVKM. The CDR3 sequence is CASSLLAGVYNEQFF. In DNA form, the CDR3 reads TGTGCCAGCAGTTTATTAGCGGGGGTCTACAATGAGCAGTTCTTC.